This T cell receptor beta chain was profiled in a study of blood T cell repertoires in COVID-19. Study in general: Acute-phase and convalescent COVID-19 samples originated in the United States, Italy and Spain.

Germline V gene sequence: CDR1 SEHNR, CDR2 FQNEAQ (reference sequence). This CDR3 is 14 amino acids long. Deletions cut 4 bases from V and 7 bases from J, with 13 bases between. Under the authors' procedure: Reference gene primer amplification gave nucleated cell count estimates. The repertoire was sequenced with immunoSEQ multiplex PCR; TCRdb's copy has only in-frame clones and lacks some. That table is the source of V, J and clone size, and D and trimming were worked out from the DNA. The sample holds approximately 120,000 clones, 80% to 95% seen once. The receptor comes from a man aged 45-60 years with COVID-19, enrolled during active disease. Sequencing was performed on peripheral blood. The rearrangement links TRBV7-9 to TRBJ1-4; D gene unclear. This CDR3 is CASSSGEFGEKLFF. DNA for the CDR3: TGTGCCAGCAGCTCCGGGGAGTTCGGTGAAAAACTGTTTTTT.